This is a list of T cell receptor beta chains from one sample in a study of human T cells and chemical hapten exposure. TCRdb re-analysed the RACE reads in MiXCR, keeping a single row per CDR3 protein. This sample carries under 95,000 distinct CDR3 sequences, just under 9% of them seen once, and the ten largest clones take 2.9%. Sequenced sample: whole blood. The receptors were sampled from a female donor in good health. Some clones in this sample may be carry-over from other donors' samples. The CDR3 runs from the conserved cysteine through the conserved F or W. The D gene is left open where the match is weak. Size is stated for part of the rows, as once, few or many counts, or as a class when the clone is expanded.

cdr3_aa: CATSEGTGDYNEQFF
cdr3_nt: TGTGCCACCAGTGAAGGGACAGGGGATTACAATGAGCAGTTCTTC
d_call: TRBD1
clone_size: few
j_call: TRBJ2-1
v_call: TRBV24-1

cdr3_aa: CASSVPTGSTETQYF
cdr3_nt: TGTGCCAGCAGTGTTCCGACAGGGAGCACAGAGACCCAGTACTTC
d_call: TRBD1
clone_size: few
j_call: TRBJ2-5
v_call: TRBV25-1

cdr3_aa: CASSLPGRRGLLNEQFF
cdr3_nt: TGTGCCAGCAGCCTCCCCGGGCGCAGGGGGCTCCTCAATGAGCAGTTCTTC
d_call: TRBD1
clone_size: few
j_call: TRBJ2-1
v_call: TRBV7-8

cdr3_aa: CSARRGSEAEQFF
cdr3_nt: TGCAGTGCCCGACGAGGGTCAGAGGCTGAGCAGTTCTTC
d_call: .
clone_size: many
j_call: TRBJ2-1
v_call: TRBV20-1

cdr3_aa: CASSPLAGGRNEQFF
cdr3_nt: TGTGCCAGTAGTCCACTAGCGGGAGGAAGGAATGAGCAGTTCTTC
d_call: TRBD2
clone_size: .
j_call: TRBJ2-1
v_call: TRBV19

cdr3_aa: CASTLRGSLNTEAFF
cdr3_nt: TGCGCCAGCACCCTCCGGGGCAGCTTGAACACTGAAGCTTTCTTT
d_call: .
clone_size: few
j_call: TRBJ1-1
v_call: TRBV4-1

cdr3_aa: CASTLTGTVNEKLFF
cdr3_nt: TGTGCCAGCACCCTGACCGGGACGGTGAATGAAAAACTGTTTTTT
d_call: .
clone_size: .
j_call: TRBJ1-4
v_call: TRBV11-2

cdr3_aa: CASSLGTSEQYF
cdr3_nt: TGTGCCAGCAGCTTGGGAACGAGCGAGCAGTACTTC
d_call: .
clone_size: many
j_call: TRBJ2-7
v_call: TRBV5-6

cdr3_aa: CASSVTSAYEQYF
cdr3_nt: TGCGCCAGCAGCGTGACTAGCGCCTACGAGCAGTACTTC
d_call: TRBD2
clone_size: .
j_call: TRBJ2-7
v_call: TRBV5-1

cdr3_aa: CASSFPRDRGLQETQYF
cdr3_nt: TGTGCCAGCAGTTTTCCCCGGGACAGAGGCCTCCAAGAGACCCAGTACTTC
d_call: TRBD1
clone_size: few
j_call: TRBJ2-5
v_call: TRBV28

cdr3_aa: CASSLLASGRDEQFF
cdr3_nt: TGCGCCAGCAGCTTGCTTGCTAGCGGGAGGGATGAGCAGTTCTTC
d_call: TRBD2
clone_size: many
j_call: TRBJ2-1
v_call: TRBV5-1

cdr3_aa: CSARDSGRTAGANVLTF
cdr3_nt: TGCAGTGCTAGAGATAGCGGGAGGACCGCTGGGGCCAACGTCCTGACTTTC
d_call: TRBD2
clone_size: .
j_call: TRBJ2-6
v_call: TRBV20-1

cdr3_aa: CASNPGQGNEQYF
cdr3_nt: TGTGCCAGCAATCCGGGACAGGGAAACGAGCAGTACTTC
d_call: TRBD1
clone_size: .
j_call: TRBJ2-7
v_call: TRBV28

cdr3_aa: CASSPGPANEQYF
cdr3_nt: TGTGCCAGCAGCCCGGGACCGGCCAACGAGCAGTACTTC
d_call: .
clone_size: many
j_call: TRBJ2-7
v_call: TRBV3-1

cdr3_aa: CASSQDLSGYGNTIYF
cdr3_nt: TGTGCCAGCAGCCAAGATCTTTCAGGCTATGGAAACACCATATATTTT
d_call: .
clone_size: .
j_call: TRBJ1-3
v_call: TRBV4-2

cdr3_aa: CASRKYNSPLHF
cdr3_nt: TGTGCCAGCAGGAAATACAATTCACCCCTCCACTTT
d_call: .
clone_size: few
j_call: TRBJ1-6
v_call: TRBV6-5

cdr3_aa: CSALSTSGGETQYF
cdr3_nt: TGCAGTGCTCTCTCGACTAGCGGTGGGGAGACCCAGTACTTC
d_call: TRBD2
clone_size: few
j_call: TRBJ2-5
v_call: TRBV20-1

cdr3_aa: CASSGWGQSDYEQYF
cdr3_nt: TGTGCCAGTAGTGGGTGGGGGCAGTCAGACTACGAGCAGTACTTC
d_call: .
clone_size: .
j_call: TRBJ2-7
v_call: TRBV19

cdr3_aa: CATSDNNRGQDQPQHF
cdr3_nt: TGTGCCACCAGTGATAATAACAGGGGGCAAGACCAGCCCCAGCATTTT
d_call: TRBD1
clone_size: .
j_call: TRBJ1-5
v_call: TRBV24-1

cdr3_aa: CAWGQTEQGRGIQYF
cdr3_nt: TGTGCCTGGGGCCAAACGGAGCAGGGGCGGGGCATTCAGTACTTC
d_call: .
clone_size: many
j_call: TRBJ2-4
v_call: TRBV30

cdr3_aa: CASSQALPGGGELFF
cdr3_nt: TGTGCCAGCAGCCAAGCTCTACCGGGCGGCGGGGAGCTGTTTTTT
d_call: .
clone_size: .
j_call: TRBJ2-2
v_call: TRBV3-1

cdr3_aa: CASSPGTGFTEAFF
cdr3_nt: TGTGCCAGCAGCCCAGGGACAGGGTTCACTGAAGCTTTCTTT
d_call: TRBD1
clone_size: many
j_call: TRBJ1-1
v_call: TRBV7-9

cdr3_aa: CASSRRRTGLSYEQYF
cdr3_nt: TGCGCCAGCAGCCGAAGGAGGACAGGGCTTTCCTACGAGCAGTACTTC
d_call: TRBD1
clone_size: many
j_call: TRBJ2-7
v_call: TRBV4-1

cdr3_aa: CASSRTSGRLNEQYF
cdr3_nt: TGTGCCAGCAGCCGGACTAGCGGGAGACTCAACGAGCAGTACTTC
d_call: TRBD2
clone_size: few
j_call: TRBJ2-7
v_call: TRBV5-6

cdr3_aa: CASGLVPLAGPYNEQFF
cdr3_nt: TGTGCTAGTGGTTTGGTACCGCTAGCGGGGCCATACAATGAGCAGTTCTTC
d_call: TRBD2
clone_size: many
j_call: TRBJ2-1
v_call: TRBV12-5

cdr3_aa: CATSIGGGETQYF
cdr3_nt: TGTGCCACCAGTATCGGGGGAGGTGAGACCCAGTACTTC
d_call: .
clone_size: few
j_call: TRBJ2-5
v_call: TRBV15

cdr3_aa: CASSWRQGRSQPQHF
cdr3_nt: TGTGCCAGCAGTTGGAGACAGGGGCGTAGTCAGCCCCAGCATTTT
d_call: TRBD1
clone_size: many
j_call: TRBJ1-5
v_call: TRBV28

cdr3_aa: CSASFHRSTDTQYF
cdr3_nt: TGCAGTGCTAGCTTCCACAGAAGCACAGATACGCAGTATTTT
d_call: .
clone_size: many
j_call: TRBJ2-3
v_call: TRBV20-1

cdr3_aa: CASSYNQETQYF
cdr3_nt: TGTGCCAGCAGCTACAATCAAGAGACCCAGTACTTC
d_call: .
clone_size: many
j_call: TRBJ2-5
v_call: TRBV5-5

cdr3_aa: CASSQDSSLAGVTDTQYF
cdr3_nt: TGCGCCAGCAGCCAAGATAGTAGTCTAGCGGGAGTCACAGATACGCAGTATTTT
d_call: TRBD2
clone_size: many
j_call: TRBJ2-3
v_call: TRBV4-1

cdr3_aa: CASSYTPGERTAF
cdr3_nt: TGTGCCAGCAGCTACACCCCAGGGGAACGTACGGCCTTC
d_call: .
clone_size: .
j_call: TRBJ1-2
v_call: TRBV5-5

cdr3_aa: CASSLAGGTNEQFF
cdr3_nt: TGCGCCAGCAGCTTGGCGGGAGGTACGAATGAGCAGTTCTTC
d_call: TRBD2
clone_size: .
j_call: TRBJ2-1
v_call: TRBV5-1

cdr3_aa: CASSFDRFDGYTF
cdr3_nt: TGTGCCAGCAGTTTTGACAGATTTGATGGCTACACCTTC
d_call: .
clone_size: many
j_call: TRBJ1-2
v_call: TRBV6-6

cdr3_aa: CASSLPPGVNAYEQYF
cdr3_nt: TGTGCCAGCAGTTTGCCCCCGGGGGTAAATGCCTACGAGCAGTACTTC
d_call: .
clone_size: many
j_call: TRBJ2-7
v_call: TRBV28

cdr3_aa: CASSDGQLMNTEAFF
cdr3_nt: TGTGCCAGCAGTGACGGACAACTCATGAACACTGAAGCTTTCTTT
d_call: .
clone_size: many
j_call: TRBJ1-1
v_call: TRBV27

cdr3_aa: CASSGAGAVSMNTEAFF
cdr3_nt: TGTGCCAGCAGCGGAGCAGGGGCCGTATCCATGAACACTGAAGCTTTCTTT
d_call: .
clone_size: few
j_call: TRBJ1-1
v_call: TRBV5-5

cdr3_aa: CSVRLGLVLHTDTQYF
cdr3_nt: TGCAGTGTTAGACTGGGACTAGTGCTGCACACAGATACGCAGTATTTT
d_call: TRBD2
clone_size: .
j_call: TRBJ2-3
v_call: TRBV20-1

cdr3_aa: CASSQGGKVNEQFF
cdr3_nt: TGTGCCAGCAGCCAAGGGGGTAAGGTAAATGAGCAGTTCTTC
d_call: .
clone_size: .
j_call: TRBJ2-1
v_call: TRBV3-1

cdr3_aa: CASSQDARGTEAFF
cdr3_nt: TGTGCCAGCAGCCAAGACGCCCGGGGGACTGAAGCTTTCTTT
d_call: .
clone_size: many
j_call: TRBJ1-1
v_call: TRBV4-2

cdr3_aa: CASSYSAPRREQFF
cdr3_nt: TGTGCCAGCAGTTACTCAGCCCCCCGAAGGGAGCAGTTCTTC
d_call: .
clone_size: .
j_call: TRBJ2-1
v_call: TRBV6-2/TRBV6-3

cdr3_aa: CASSYLAGAYNEQFF
cdr3_nt: TGTGCCAGCAGTTACCTAGCGGGAGCCTACAATGAGCAGTTCTTC
d_call: TRBD2
clone_size: few
j_call: TRBJ2-1
v_call: TRBV6-2/TRBV6-3

cdr3_aa: CASSPFGNTIYF
cdr3_nt: TGTGCCAGCAGCCCGTTTGGAAACACCATATATTTT
d_call: .
clone_size: .
j_call: TRBJ1-3
v_call: TRBV14

cdr3_aa: CSARETGNYGYTF
cdr3_nt: TGCAGTGCTAGAGAAACGGGAAACTATGGCTACACCTTC
d_call: .
clone_size: few
j_call: TRBJ1-2
v_call: TRBV20-1

cdr3_aa: CASSKGQGEYEQYF
cdr3_nt: TGTGCCAGCAGCAAGGGACAGGGAGAGTACGAGCAGTACTTC
d_call: TRBD1
clone_size: .
j_call: TRBJ2-7
v_call: TRBV6-6

cdr3_aa: CVSIRDRASGYTF
cdr3_nt: TGTGTCAGCATCAGGGACAGGGCAAGTGGCTACACCTTC
d_call: TRBD1
clone_size: .
j_call: TRBJ1-2
v_call: TRBV5-8